The TCR beta chain under discussion was sequenced for a study of technical replicates of blood from several donors. Sequenced by immunoSEQ multiplex PCR; TCRdb stores in-frame clones only, minus some. Of almost 85,000 clones in the sample, almost 98% were seen once. Per germline, CDR1 LNHDA and CDR2 SQIVND (reference sequence). The CDR3 has 14 residues. Trimming shortened V by 6 bases and J by 6 bases, and 17 bases separated the two germline ends. The gene calls are TRBV19 and TRBJ1-2; weak D call: TRBD1 (5 bases). The source is a human donor in good health. Sequencing used T cells isolated from PBMCs. In nucleotides, the CDR3 is TGTGCCAGTAGGACTCACCGGGACTCTCATGGCTACACCTTC. It encodes CASRTHRDSHGYTF. The whole variable domain, filled in from reference TRBV19 and TRBJ1-2, reads DGGITQSPKYLFRKEGQNVTLSCEQNLNHDAMYWYRQDPGQGLRLIYYSQIVNDFQKGDIAEGYSVSREKKESFPLTVTSAQKNPTAFYLCASRTHRDSHGYTFGSGTRLTVV.